This TCR beta chain was retrieved from a study of blood T cell repertoires in COVID-19. Study at large: Whether acute or convalescent, the COVID-19 samples came from the United States, Italy and Spain. T cells, B-cell-depleted T cells, or PBMCs provided the cDNA or gDNA that served as material.

This CDR3 is built from 17 residues. The trim removed 2 bases at V and 5 bases at J, leaving 13 bases unmatched. Germline loops: CDR1 SGHNT, CDR2 YYREEE (reference sequence). Original methodology: Reference gene primer amplification gave nucleated cell count estimates. Sequencing used immunoSEQ multiplex PCR; TCRdb keeps in-frame clones, though not all of them. V and J calls and clone size come straight from that table; D and trimming were deduced from the DNA. The sample has just over 650,000 clones; about 87% are singletons. The material sequenced was peripheral blood. J is TRBJ1-2 and V is TRBV5-4, with 9 bases fitting TRBD1. The clonotype comes from a woman aged 18-30 years with acute or convalescent COVID-19. In DNA, the CDR3 is TGTGCCAGCAGCTTAGCAGGGAACAGGGGGCCCGAATATGGCTACACCTTC. This sequence encodes CASSLAGNRGPEYGYTF.